Below are 17 T cell receptor beta chains sequenced from a single sample in a study of patients and donors after allogeneic stem cell transplantation. TCRdb processed the RT-PCR reads anew with MiXCR; each CDR3 protein has one entry. This table has more than 150,000 distinct CDR3 sequences, roughly 22% appearing once. Source material: blood, either unsorted or a sorted T cell fraction (not recorded which). The receptors were gathered from a human donor who was either an allogeneic HSCT recipient or a stem cell or donor lymphocyte infusion donor (not recorded which). It is not recorded whose cells these are; they may come from a transplant donor.

The chain carries TRBV18 and TRBJ1-2; a weak D match, TRBD1 (5 bases). The germline CDR1 and CDR2 sequences are KGHSH and LQKENI. V lost 3 bases to trimming and J lost 0 bases, with 11 bases between them. The CDR3 has 15 amino acids. CDR3 sequence (DNA): TGTGCCAGCTCACCGTGGGGGAAAGCTAACTATGGCTACACCTTC. Translation: CASSPWGKANYGYTF.

The V and J genes are TRBV3-1 and TRBJ1-1, with a possible D match to TRBD1 (6 bases). V lost 4 bases, J lost 4 bases, and 13 bases lay in between. CDR3 length equals 14 residues. Germline CDR1 LGHDT, CDR2 YNNKEL (reference sequence). The CDR3, as DNA: TGTGCCAGCAGCCCGGGTCCCAGGGGCACTGAAGCTTTCTTT. Translation gives CASSPGPRGTEAFF.

This clonotype has at least ten counts. This chain uses TRBV27 with TRBJ1-1; D gene ambiguous. CDR1 is MNHEY, CDR2 SMNVEV, per germline (reference sequence). Between the trimmed V and J ends, which lost 7 bases and 2 bases, there was a span of 14 bases. The CDR3 has 14 amino acids. The CDR3 region is CASKPGPINTEAFF. In nucleotides, the CDR3 is TGTGCCAGCAAACCCGGGCCCATCAACACTGAAGCTTTCTTT.

The V and J genes are TRBV7-2 and TRBJ1-3; 8 nucleotides line up with TRBD1. Germline values: CDR1 SGHTA, CDR2 FQGNSA. V trimming: 3 bases; J trimming: 5 bases; junction bases outside the gene matches: 6. The CDR3 sequence is 15 residues long. CDR3 in DNA: TGTGCCAGCAGCTTCGACAGGGGCCCGCGAAACACCATATATTTT. This encodes CASSFDRGPRNTIYF.

The chain recombines TRBV5-1 with TRBJ1-4; D uncertain. CDR1 SGHRS and CDR2 YFSETQ come from the germline V gene. V was cut by 2 bases and J by 7 bases, with 12 bases left in between. The CDR3 covers 14 residues. The CDR3 nucleotides are TGCGCCAGCAGCTTCGGTGGGCCGGTTGAAAAACTGTTTTTT. Protein: CASSFGGPVEKLFF.

The V gene is TRBV27, the J gene TRBJ1-5; 7 nucleotides align to TRBD1. Looked up from germline, CDR1 is MNHEY and CDR2 is SMNVEV (reference sequence). This CDR3 is 15 amino acids long. Unmatched junction bases numbered 5, after V lost 6 bases and J lost 0 bases. CDR3 nucleotide sequence: TGTGCCAGCAGGGGGACAGACTATAGCAATCAGCCCCAGCATTTT. Translating it yields CASRGTDYSNQPQHF.

The sample holds a few counts of this clonotype. This rearrangement joins TRBV5-1 to TRBJ2-7, with 15 bases fitting TRBD2. Germline assignment: CDR1 SGHRS and CDR2 YFSETQ. Trimming took 4 bases from V and 3 from J; bases not matched to a gene: 17. The CDR3 extends over 20 amino acids. The CDR3 protein is CASSLRTSGGVRARNYEQYF. For the CDR3, the DNA is TGCGCCAGCAGCCTCCGGACTAGCGGGGGGGTAAGAGCCCGGAACTACGAGCAGTACTTC.

The chain links TRBV6-1 to TRBJ1-5; TRBD1 matches at 7 bases. The ends lost 6 bases at V and 7 bases at J; junction bases unmatched: 12. Germline V lookup: CDR1 MNHNS, CDR2 SASEGT. The CDR3 runs to 15 residues. This CDR3 is CASRRLHRGDQPQHF. CDR3 DNA sequence: TGTGCCAGCAGGAGACTTCACAGGGGAGACCAGCCCCAGCATTTT.

This chain connects TRBV19 to TRBJ1-2; D perhaps matches TRBD1 (6 bases). V gave up 7 bases and J gave up 2 bases, with 23 bases separating them. The CDR3 has 17 amino acids. Germline V gene sequence: CDR1 LNHDA, CDR2 SQIVND (reference sequence). CDR3 DNA: TGTGCCAGTAATACAGGGACCTTAAACCTCCGGAACTATGGCTACACCTTC. The encoded protein is CASNTGTLNLRNYGYTF. Combining the CDR3 with reference TRBV19 and TRBJ1-2 gives the whole variable domain DGGITQSPKYLFRKEGQNVTLSCEQNLNHDAMYWYRQDPGQGLRLIYYSQIVNDFQKGDIAEGYSVSREKKESFPLTVTSAQKNPTAFYLCASNTGTLNLRNYGYTFGSGTRLTVV.

This rearrangement joins TRBV2 to TRBJ2-2; 13 positions agree with TRBD2. The CDR3 sequence is 19 residues long. The germline V gene has CDR1 SNHLY and CDR2 FYNNEI. V shed 7 bases, J shed 1 base, and the junction held 12 bases outside the gene matches. Here the CDR3 DNA reads TGTGCCAGCACTCTTCTCTGGACTAGCGGGAGTCAGAACACCGGGGAGCTGTTTTTT. As protein: CASTLLWTSGSQNTGELFF.

This sequence joins TRBV4-1 and TRBJ1-1; D is uncertain. Germline V gene sequence: CDR1 MGHRA, CDR2 YSYEKL. The CDR3 is 14 residues long. V was pared by 0 bases and J by 2 bases, with 7 bases between. The CDR3 coding sequence is TGCGCCAGCAGCCAAGACCCCATTAACACTGAAGCTTTCTTT. This translates into CASSQDPINTEAFF.

This chain links TRBV6-5 with TRBJ2-2; the D is unclear. The V and J ends lost 6 bases and 0 bases respectively, with 5 bases between them. The CDR3 loop spans 13 amino acids. Germline CDR1 reads MNHEY; CDR2 reads SVGAGI. CDR3 protein: CASSYPNTGELFF. DNA of the CDR3: TGTGCCAGCAGCTACCCGAACACCGGGGAGCTGTTTTTT.

The chain is built from TRBV12-3 or TRBV12-4 and TRBJ2-2; D is unresolved. CDR3 size: 12 residues. Trimming stripped 3 bases from V and 6 bases from J, with 5 bases between. This CDR3 is CASSFFSGELFF. CDR3 coding DNA: TGTGCCAGCAGTTTCTTTTCCGGGGAGCTGTTTTTT.

This clonotype was recorded at least ten times. The chain links TRBV5-1 to TRBJ1-4; D might be TRBD1 (6 bases). The CDR3 runs 16 residues. In germline, CDR1 is SGHRS, CDR2 YFSETQ. V dropped 4 bases and J dropped 0 bases, with 13 bases sitting between them. The CDR3 nucleotides are TGCGCCAGCAGCAGAGGACAGTTTGCAACTAATGAAAAACTGTTTTTT. Amino acids: CASSRGQFATNEKLFF.

V is TRBV7-7 and J is TRBJ2-2; 7 nucleotides match TRBD1. With 5 bases clipped from V and 0 bases from J, the junction kept 15 bases outside the gene matches. CDR1 is SSHAT, CDR2 FNYEAQ, per germline (reference sequence). The CDR3 is 19 residues long. This CDR3 reads CASSKKNRDSPSNTGELFF. CDR3 DNA: TGTGCCAGCAGCAAGAAAAACCGGGACAGCCCTTCGAACACCGGGGAGCTGTTTTTT.

The CDR3 loop is CSARDKGQGAGYGYTF. CDR3 DNA: TGCAGTGCTAGAGATAAGGGACAGGGGGCTGGTTATGGCTACACCTTC. V is TRBV20-1 and J is TRBJ1-2; 12 bases fit TRBD1. CDR3 length: 16 residues. Trimming took 0 bases from V and 5 from J; bases not matched to a gene: 7. Germline V CDR1 and CDR2: DFQATT, SNEGSKA (reference sequence).

V and J are TRBV6-5 and TRBJ2-7, with TRBD2 matching over 10 bases. This CDR3 region has 14 residues. CDR1 and CDR2 from the germline V gene are MNHEY and SVGAGI. V shed 6 bases, J shed 4 bases, and the junction held 6 bases outside the gene matches. The CDR3 DNA follows: TGTGCCAGCAGCCACACTAGCGGGGCGTACGAGCAGTACTTC. Amino acid sequence: CASSHTSGAYEQYF.